This T cell receptor (beta chain) was sequenced for a study of post-analysis software for immune sequencing data (dated by TCRdb to about 2015). With respect to the entire study: Disease courses on record covered relapsing-remitting, secondary progressive and progressive-relapsing multiple sclerosis, though some patients had no subtype annotation. A subset of samples was prepared in parallel using single-end sample barcoding, then pooled and co-amplified after Illumina adapter ligation. Patient repertoires were compared against some twelve previously published healthy control repertoires from donors aged roughly 6 to 28 years. Study-level results and caveats: Normalized Chao1 diversity was significantly lower in multiple sclerosis patients than controls, suggesting substantial peripheral T-cell clonal expansion. The multiple sclerosis patient group was slightly younger than the control group. Strong co-clustering of samples prepared in the same batch was shown by direct clustering with F measure, prompting a batch-effect correction.

Library preparation was by PCR. Instrument used: Illumina HiSeq 2500. Unique molecular identifiers were incorporated into TCR beta cDNA libraries to reduce PCR and sequencing biases. Every 1 to 10 million input T cells yielded approximately 500,000 cDNA molecules, meaning each molecule approximated one T cell. The same protocol used for the earlier healthy control dataset was applied to prepare and sequence the patient libraries. Within a given batch, samples were prepared together, multiplexed and sequenced on the same HiSeq lane. The paper's data handling went like this. MIGEC handled the raw barcoded reads, throwing out single-read molecular identifier groups before consensus assembly and CDR3 extraction. Clonotype tables were post-analysed with VDJtools, normalizing diversity by down-sampling all datasets to the smallest sample size. Repertoire overlap clustering matched CDR3 amino acid but not nucleotide sequences to correct batch-related cross-sample contamination. The public reads were reanalyzed by TCRdb: fastp trimming at Q25, MiXCR alignment, in-frame beta chains only. For every CDR3 protein sequence, its rows merge into one entry that carries the most common genes and DNA. These V and J calls are TCRdb output, not the study's own analysis. The sample yields roughly 600,000 distinct CDR3 sequences; 44% were counted once. The top ten hold over 1.5% of the sample.

To demonstrate the VDJtools post-analysis software, the study profiled TCR beta repertoires from the peripheral blood of some 13 young patients with multiple sclerosis. The multiple sclerosis patients were children and adolescents between about 6 and 16 years of age. Turning to this clonotype: What this receptor recognizes is not known. The input lacks base qualities; no much larger clone sits a single base away.

The TCR comes from a girl between 10 and 17 years old with multiple sclerosis. Material for sequencing was blood.

DNA sequence: TGTGCCAGCAGCTTAATGACACCTCTAGGAGCTTTCTTT. This sequence encodes CASSLMTPLGAFF. The rearrangement combines TRBV7-2 with TRBJ1-1; no D gene can be assigned with confidence. V and J are truncated by 2 bases and 10 bases respectively, leaving an intervening sequence of 14 bases. From cysteine to phenylalanine, the CDR3 is 13 amino acids long. The read is trimmed to its CDR3 DNA, 39 bases read in frame from base 1. The CDR1 and CDR2 encoded by the germline V gene are SGHTA and FQGNSA.